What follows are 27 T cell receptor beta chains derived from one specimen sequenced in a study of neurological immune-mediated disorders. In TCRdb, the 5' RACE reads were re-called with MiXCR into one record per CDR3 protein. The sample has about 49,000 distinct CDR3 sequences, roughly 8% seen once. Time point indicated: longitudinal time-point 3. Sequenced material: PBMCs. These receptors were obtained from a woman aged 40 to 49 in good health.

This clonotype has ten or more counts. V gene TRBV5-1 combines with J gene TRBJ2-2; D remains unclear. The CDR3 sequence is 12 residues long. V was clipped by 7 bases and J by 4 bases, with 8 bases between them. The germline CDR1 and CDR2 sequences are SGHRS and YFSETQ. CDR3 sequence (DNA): TGCGCCAGCTCCTTTGGCACCGGGGAGCTGTTTTTT. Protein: CASSFGTGELFF.

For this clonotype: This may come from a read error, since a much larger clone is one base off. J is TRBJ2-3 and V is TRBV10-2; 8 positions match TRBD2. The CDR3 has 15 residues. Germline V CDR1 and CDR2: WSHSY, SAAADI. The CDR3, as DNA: TGCGCCAGCAGTGAGGAGCGGGAGATCACATATACGCAGTATTTT. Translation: CASSEEREITYTQYF.

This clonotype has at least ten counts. This CDR3 reads CAIRGTAGARANVLTF. CDR3 in DNA: TGTGCCATCAGGGGGACGGCGGGCGCGAGGGCCAACGTCCTGACTTTC. The chain links TRBV10-3 to TRBJ2-6; possibly TRBD1 or TRBD2 for D (5 bases each). The CDR3 runs 16 residues. Trimming shortened V by 6 bases and J by 5 bases, and 17 bases separated the two germline ends. CDR1 and CDR2 from the germline V gene are ENHRY and SYGVKD.

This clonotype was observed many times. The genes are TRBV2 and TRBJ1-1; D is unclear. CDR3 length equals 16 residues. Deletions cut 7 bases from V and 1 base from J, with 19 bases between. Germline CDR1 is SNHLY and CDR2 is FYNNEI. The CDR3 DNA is TGTGCCAGCACCGGGCAACCTAACCACCCGAACACTGAAGCTTTCTTT. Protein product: CASTGQPNHPNTEAFF.

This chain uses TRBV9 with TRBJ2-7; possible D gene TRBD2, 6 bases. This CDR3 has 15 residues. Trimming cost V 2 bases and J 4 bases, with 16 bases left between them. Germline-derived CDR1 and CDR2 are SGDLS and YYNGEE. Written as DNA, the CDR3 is TGTGCCAGCAGCGTCTCCGGCGGGATAGAGTACGAGCAGTACTTC. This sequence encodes CASSVSGGIEYEQYF.

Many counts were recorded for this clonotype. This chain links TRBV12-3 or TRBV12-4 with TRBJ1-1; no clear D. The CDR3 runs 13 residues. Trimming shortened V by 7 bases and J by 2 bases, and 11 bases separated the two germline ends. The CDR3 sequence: CASTNQVNTEAFF. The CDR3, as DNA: TGTGCCAGCACTAATCAGGTAAACACTGAAGCTTTCTTT.

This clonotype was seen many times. CDR3 DNA sequence: TGTGCCAGCAGCTTAGGGAGACGGGGACAGGGTCTTAACGAGCAGTACTTC. Translating it yields CASSLGRRGQGLNEQYF. The chain joins TRBV7-2 to TRBJ2-7, with 9 bases that match TRBD1. J lost 5 bases, V lost 1 base, and 12 bases had no gene match. Germline loops: CDR1 SGHTA, CDR2 FQGNSA. This CDR3 spans 17 amino acids. The variable domain in full, completed from reference TRBV7-2 and TRBJ2-7, reads GAGVSQSPSNKVTEKGKDVELRCDPISGHTALYWYRQSLGQGLEFLIYFQGNSAPDKSGLPSDRFSAERTGGSVSTLTIQRTQQEDSAVYLCASSLGRRGQGLNEQYFGPGTRLTVT.

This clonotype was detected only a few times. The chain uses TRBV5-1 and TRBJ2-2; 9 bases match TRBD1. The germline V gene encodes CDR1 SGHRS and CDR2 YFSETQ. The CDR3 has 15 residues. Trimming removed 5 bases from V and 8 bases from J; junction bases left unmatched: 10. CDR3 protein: CASRSTGGVKGELFF. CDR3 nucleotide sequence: TGCGCCAGCAGGTCTACAGGGGGCGTTAAAGGGGAGCTGTTTTTT.

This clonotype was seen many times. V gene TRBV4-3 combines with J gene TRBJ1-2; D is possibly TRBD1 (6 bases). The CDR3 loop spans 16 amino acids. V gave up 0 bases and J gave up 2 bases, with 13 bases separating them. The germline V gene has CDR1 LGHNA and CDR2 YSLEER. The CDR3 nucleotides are TGCGCCAGCAGCCAAGATCTCACAGGGACGAACTATGGCTACACCTTC. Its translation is CASSQDLTGTNYGYTF.

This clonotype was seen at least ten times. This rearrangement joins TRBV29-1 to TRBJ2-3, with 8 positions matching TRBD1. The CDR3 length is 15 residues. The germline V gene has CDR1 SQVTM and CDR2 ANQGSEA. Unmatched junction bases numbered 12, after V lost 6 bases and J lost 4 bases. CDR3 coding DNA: TGCAGCGTCGGAGAGGACAGGGAAGGGGCAGATACGCAGTATTTT. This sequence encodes CSVGEDREGADTQYF.

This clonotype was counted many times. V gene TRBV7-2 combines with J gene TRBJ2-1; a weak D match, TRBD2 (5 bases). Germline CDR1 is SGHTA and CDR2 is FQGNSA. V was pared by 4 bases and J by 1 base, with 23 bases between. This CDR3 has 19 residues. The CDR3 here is CASSYSSGGSSPSYNEQFF. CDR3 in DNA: TGTGCCAGCAGCTATTCATCTGGTGGGTCTAGCCCATCCTACAATGAGCAGTTCTTC.

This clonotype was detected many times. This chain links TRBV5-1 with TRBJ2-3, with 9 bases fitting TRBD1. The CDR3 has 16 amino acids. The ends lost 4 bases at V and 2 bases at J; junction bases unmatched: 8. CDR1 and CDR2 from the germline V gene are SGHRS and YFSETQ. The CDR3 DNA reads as TGCGCCAGCAGCACCGGGGACAGGGCTTACACAGATACGCAGTATTTT. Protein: CASSTGDRAYTDTQYF.

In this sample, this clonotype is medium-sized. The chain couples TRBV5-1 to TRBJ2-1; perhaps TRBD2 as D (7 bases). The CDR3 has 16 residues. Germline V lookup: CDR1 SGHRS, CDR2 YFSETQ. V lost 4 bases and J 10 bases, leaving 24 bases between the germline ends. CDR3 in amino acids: CASSLEGGAVMREQFF. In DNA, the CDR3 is TGCGCCAGCAGCCTAGAGGGGGGGGCCGTCATGCGCGAGCAGTTCTTC.

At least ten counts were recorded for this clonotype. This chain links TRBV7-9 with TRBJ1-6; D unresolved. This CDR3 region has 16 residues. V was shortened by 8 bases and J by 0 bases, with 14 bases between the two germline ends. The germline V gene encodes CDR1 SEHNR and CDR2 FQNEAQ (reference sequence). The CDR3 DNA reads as TGTGCCAGCGAGGACCCCAGGAGCTCCTATAATTCACCCCTCCACTTT. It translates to CASEDPRSSYNSPLHF.

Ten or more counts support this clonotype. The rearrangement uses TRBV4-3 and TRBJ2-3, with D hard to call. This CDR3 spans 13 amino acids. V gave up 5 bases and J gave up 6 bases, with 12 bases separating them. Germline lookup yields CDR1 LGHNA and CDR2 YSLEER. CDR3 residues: CASSEVPTDTQYF. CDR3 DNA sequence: TGCGCCAGCAGCGAAGTCCCAACGGATACGCAGTATTTT.

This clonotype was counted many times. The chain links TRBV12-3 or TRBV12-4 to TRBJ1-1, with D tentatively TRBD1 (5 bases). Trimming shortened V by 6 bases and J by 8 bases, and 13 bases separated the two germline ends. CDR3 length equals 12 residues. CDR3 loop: CASRGGGIEAFF. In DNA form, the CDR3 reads TGTGCCAGCAGGGGCGGGGGGATCGAAGCTTTCTTT.

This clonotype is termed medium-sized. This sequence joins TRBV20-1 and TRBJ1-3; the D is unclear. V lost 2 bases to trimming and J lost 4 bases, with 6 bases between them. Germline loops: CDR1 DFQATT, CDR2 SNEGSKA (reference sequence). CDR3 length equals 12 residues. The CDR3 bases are TGCAGTGCTAGAACGGGAGGAAACACCATATATTTT. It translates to CSARTGGNTIYF.

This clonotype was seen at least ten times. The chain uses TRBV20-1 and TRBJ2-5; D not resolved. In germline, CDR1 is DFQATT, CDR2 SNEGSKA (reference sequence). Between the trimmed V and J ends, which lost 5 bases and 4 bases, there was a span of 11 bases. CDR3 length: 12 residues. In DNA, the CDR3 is TGCAGTGCTTATAGGGTTGGAGAGACCCAGTACTTC. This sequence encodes CSAYRVGETQYF.

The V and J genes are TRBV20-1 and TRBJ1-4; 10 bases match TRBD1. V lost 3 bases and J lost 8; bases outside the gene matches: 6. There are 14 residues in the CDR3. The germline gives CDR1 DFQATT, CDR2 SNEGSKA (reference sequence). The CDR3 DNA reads TGCAGTGCTAGCCCGGGACAGGGGAGGGAAAAACTGTTTTTT. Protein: CSASPGQGREKLFF.

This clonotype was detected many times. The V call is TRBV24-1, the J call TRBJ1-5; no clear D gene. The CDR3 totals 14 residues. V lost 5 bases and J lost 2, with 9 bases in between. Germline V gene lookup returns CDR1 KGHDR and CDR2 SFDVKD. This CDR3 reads CATSGGLRNQPQHF. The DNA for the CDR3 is TGTGCCACCAGTGGAGGACTGCGCAATCAGCCCCAGCATTTT.

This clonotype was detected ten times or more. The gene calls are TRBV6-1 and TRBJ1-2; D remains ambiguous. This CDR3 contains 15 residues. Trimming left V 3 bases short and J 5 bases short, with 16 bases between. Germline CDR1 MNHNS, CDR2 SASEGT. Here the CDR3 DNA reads TGTGCCAGCAGTGATAGAACATCCCGGCCTTATGGCTACACCTTC. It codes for CASSDRTSRPYGYTF.

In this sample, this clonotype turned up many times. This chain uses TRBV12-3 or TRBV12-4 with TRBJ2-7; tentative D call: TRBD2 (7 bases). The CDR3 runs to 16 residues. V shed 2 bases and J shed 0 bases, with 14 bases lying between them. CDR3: CASSLTSGGLSYEQYF. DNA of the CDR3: TGTGCCAGCAGTTTAACATCGGGGGGCCTCTCCTACGAGCAGTACTTC.

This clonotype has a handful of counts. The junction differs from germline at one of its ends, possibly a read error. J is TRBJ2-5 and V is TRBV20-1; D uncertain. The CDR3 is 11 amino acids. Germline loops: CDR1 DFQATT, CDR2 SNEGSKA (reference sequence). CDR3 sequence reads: CSANNQETQYF. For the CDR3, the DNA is TGCAGCGCTAACAACCAAGAGACCCAGTACTTC.

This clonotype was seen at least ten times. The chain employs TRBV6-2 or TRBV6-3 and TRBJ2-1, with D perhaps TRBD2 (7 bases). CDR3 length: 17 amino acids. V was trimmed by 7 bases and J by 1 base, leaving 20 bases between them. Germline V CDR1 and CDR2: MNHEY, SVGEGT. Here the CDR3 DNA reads TGTGCCAGCAAACCTTTCGAAAGGGGGGGATCCTACAATGAGCAGTTCTTC. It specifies CASKPFERGGSYNEQFF.

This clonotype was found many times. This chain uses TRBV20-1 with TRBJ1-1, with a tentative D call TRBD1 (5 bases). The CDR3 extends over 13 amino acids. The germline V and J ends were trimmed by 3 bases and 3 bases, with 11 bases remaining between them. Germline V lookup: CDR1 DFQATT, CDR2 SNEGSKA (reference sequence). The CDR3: CSARRGADTEAFF. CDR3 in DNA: TGCAGTGCTAGGCGAGGGGCAGACACTGAAGCTTTCTTT.

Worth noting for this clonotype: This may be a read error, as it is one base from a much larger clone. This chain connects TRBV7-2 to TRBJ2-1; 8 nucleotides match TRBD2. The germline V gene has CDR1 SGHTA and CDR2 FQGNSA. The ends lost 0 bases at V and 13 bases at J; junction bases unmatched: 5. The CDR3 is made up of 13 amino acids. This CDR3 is CASSLAGAGDQFF. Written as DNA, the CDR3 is TGTGCCAGCAGCTTAGCGGGAGCGGGGGACCAGTTCTTC.

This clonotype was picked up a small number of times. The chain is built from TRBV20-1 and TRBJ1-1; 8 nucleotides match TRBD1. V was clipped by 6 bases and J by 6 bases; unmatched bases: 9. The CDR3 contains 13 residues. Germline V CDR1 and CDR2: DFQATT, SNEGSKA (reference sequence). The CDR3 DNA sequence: TGCAGTGCATATTCAGGGGGCCGCGCTGAAGCTTTCTTT. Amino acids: CSAYSGGRAEAFF.